The clone carrying this T cell receptor (beta chain) was detected ten times or more. No antigen is known for it. Amplification of TCR alpha and beta CDR3 regions from RNA used iRepertoire nested multiplex PCR. Tissue mRNA or PBMC total RNA, roughly 100-400 ng, went into one-step reverse transcription and amplification. TCRdb recomputed calls from the multiplex PCR reads with MiXCR, one row per CDR3 protein. The sample carries roughly 120,000 distinct CDR3 sequences, roughly 24% recorded once. The data originate from a study of glioma-infiltrating T cells. Study-level results: Above-expected tissue-blood divergence occurred in all gliomas, most in low-grade ones.

The clonotype comes from a human donor with low-grade glioma or glioblastoma, undergoing nonglioma brain surgery, or in good health (not recorded which). Material for sequencing was glioma tissue, nonneoplastic brain tissue, or PBMCs (not recorded which).

CDR3 loop: CASSNLGWKAFF. For the CDR3, the DNA is TGTGCCAGCAGCAACCTGGGTTGGAAAGCTTTCTTT. This chain connects TRBV6-1 to TRBJ1-1; D gene unclear. Trimming stripped 6 bases from V and 9 bases from J, with 14 bases between. CDR3 length: 12 amino acids. The germline V gene has CDR1 MNHNS and CDR2 SASEGT.